A single sample gave rise to the 13 T cell receptor beta chains below, sequenced in a study of blood T cell repertoires in COVID-19. The repertoire was sequenced with immunoSEQ multiplex PCR; TCRdb's copy has only in-frame clones and lacks some. The sample lists some 170,000 clones, roughly 87% occurring once. The sequenced sample consisted of PBMCs or T cells enriched from blood (not recorded which). The source of these receptors is a human donor with acute COVID-19. The donor label of this sample is uncertain.

The rearrangement uses TRBV19 and TRBJ1-1; TRBD1 matches at 7 bases. Per germline, CDR1 LNHDA and CDR2 SQIVND (reference sequence). The ends lost 5 bases at V and 5 bases at J; junction bases unmatched: 5. The CDR3 has 13 residues. In DNA form, the CDR3 reads TGTGCCAGTAGTCTGGCAGGGGGTACTGAAGCTTTCTTT. Translating it yields CASSLAGGTEAFF. Drawing the rest from reference TRBV19 and TRBJ1-1, the complete variable domain is DGGITQSPKYLFRKEGQNVTLSCEQNLNHDAMYWYRQDPGQGLRLIYYSQIVNDFQKGDIAEGYSVSREKKESFPLTVTSAQKNPTAFYLCASSLAGGTEAFFGQGTRLTVV.

This rearrangement joins TRBV15 to TRBJ2-4, with D possibly matching TRBD1 (6 bases). There are 17 residues in the CDR3. Germline lookup yields CDR1 LNHNV and CDR2 YYDKDF (reference sequence). V lost 3 bases and J lost 0, with 15 bases in between. In DNA, the CDR3 is TGTGCCACCAGCAGTCTAGCAGGGGATCTAGCCAAAAACATTCAGTACTTC. Translation: CATSSLAGDLAKNIQYF.

The count of this clone is one. The rearrangement joins TRBV15 to TRBJ2-5; D is possibly TRBD2 (6 bases). The CDR3 sequence is 14 residues long. Germline V gives CDR1 LNHNV, CDR2 YYDKDF (reference sequence). Trimming stripped 2 bases from V and 4 bases from J, with 11 bases between. CDR3 residues: CATSRPGLIETQYF. CDR3 DNA sequence: TGTGCCACCAGCAGACCGGGACTGATAGAGACCCAGTACTTC. Full variable domain (rest looked up from reference TRBV15 and TRBJ2-5): DAMVIQNPRYQVTQFGKPVTLSCSQTLNHNVMYWYQQKSSQAPKLLFHYYDKDFNNEADTPDNFQSRRPNTSFCFLDIRSPGLGDTAMYLCATSRPGLIETQYFGPGTRLLVL.

This clone showed up just a few times. The chain carries TRBV9 and TRBJ2-3; possibly TRBD2 for D (5 bases). The CDR3 extends over 12 amino acids. Trimming removed 3 bases at V and 6 bases at J, with 8 bases between. Germline V gene data show CDR1 as SGDLS and CDR2 as YYNGEE. CDR3 residues: CASSDDYDTQYF. In nucleotides, the CDR3 is TGTGCCAGCAGCGATGACTACGATACGCAGTATTTT.

The rearrangement links TRBV18 to TRBJ1-4; D uncertain. The CDR3 length is 14 residues. V lost 0 bases to trimming and J lost 7 bases, with 9 bases between them. CDR1 and CDR2 from the germline V gene are KGHSH and LQKENI. The CDR3 nucleotides read TGTGCCAGCTCACCACCGCAGGCGGGTGAAAAACTGTTTTTT. This translates into CASSPPQAGEKLFF.

The gene calls are TRBV5-5 and TRBJ2-1, with TRBD2 matching 14 bases. V was pared by 4 bases and J by 0 bases, with 9 bases of the junction left unmatched. Germline-derived CDR1 and CDR2 are SGHKS and YYEKEE (reference sequence). This CDR3 has 19 amino acids. The DNA for the CDR3 is TGTGCCAGCAGCCAAAGGGGGACTAGCGGGGGACGCTCCTACAATGAGCAGTTCTTC. It translates to CASSQRGTSGGRSYNEQFF.

This chain uses TRBV24-1 with TRBJ2-2; TRBD1 is a possible D gene (6 bases). Germline assignment: CDR1 KGHDR and CDR2 SFDVKD. The CDR3 spans 16 residues. V lost 4 bases and J 5 bases, leaving 16 bases between the germline ends. CDR3 sequence (DNA): TGTGCCACCAGTGACCTAGGACAGTTTGAGACCGGGGAGCTGTTTTTT. This codes for CATSDLGQFETGELFF.

The genes are TRBV4-1 and TRBJ2-5; tentatively, D is TRBD2 (7 bases). CDR1 is MGHRA and CDR2 is YSYEKL in the germline V gene. The CDR3 is 14 residues long. With 1 base removed from V and 4 bases from J, the gap between germline ends came to 10 bases. The CDR3, as DNA: TGCGCCAGCAGCCAAGTTCGGGGGGCAGAGACCCAGTACTTC. Translation: CASSQVRGAETQYF.

This sequence joins TRBV24-1 and TRBJ2-3; 8 bases fit TRBD2. This CDR3 region has 19 residues. V was pared by 9 bases and J by 7 bases, with 26 bases of the junction left unmatched. In germline, CDR1 is KGHDR, CDR2 SFDVKD. The CDR3 DNA follows: TGTGCCACCCCTCGGAGTGTTGACGGGGGGGCAGGTTGGGAGAATACGCAGTATTTT. Translation: CATPRSVDGGAGWENTQYF.

The chain has TRBV27 and TRBJ2-7; 9 positions agree with TRBD1. The CDR3 is made up of 17 amino acids. J gave up 7 bases and V 6 bases, and 19 bases lay outside the gene matches. Germline V gene sequence: CDR1 MNHEY, CDR2 SMNVEV (reference sequence). The CDR3 nucleotides read TGTGCCAGCAGCCCGCCGGCGATTGGACAGGGGTTAAGGGAGCAGTACTTC. Translated, it gives CASSPPAIGQGLREQYF.

This chain links TRBV7-9 with TRBJ1-2, with D possibly TRBD1 on 6 matching bases. CDR1 is SEHNR, CDR2 FQNEAQ, per germline (reference sequence). The CDR3 spans 14 residues. V dropped 5 bases and J dropped 4 bases, with 14 bases sitting between them. The CDR3 bases are TGTGCCAGCAGCCCAGTCGCGGGGGCCTATGGCTACACCTTC. The encoded protein is CASSPVAGAYGYTF.

This clone has just a few counts. This rearrangement joins TRBV6-5 to TRBJ2-1, with 8 positions matching TRBD1. Germline V gene data show CDR1 as MNHEY and CDR2 as SVGAGI. There are 15 residues in the CDR3. V lost 4 bases, J lost 7 bases, and 9 bases stayed unmatched. Written as DNA, the CDR3 is TGTGCCAGCAGTTTGGACAGGGTGGGCGTTAATGAGCAGTTCTTC. It specifies CASSLDRVGVNEQFF.

This clone came up a few times. The chain is built from TRBV19 and TRBJ2-1; 8 nucleotides line up with TRBD1. Germline CDR1 reads LNHDA; CDR2 reads SQIVND (reference sequence). V dropped 3 bases and J dropped 4; count of bases not matched to a gene: 5. The CDR3 spans 15 residues. CDR3 nucleotides: TGTGCCAGTAGTATCCCCGGACAGGGATACAATGAGCAGTTCTTC. This translates into CASSIPGQGYNEQFF.